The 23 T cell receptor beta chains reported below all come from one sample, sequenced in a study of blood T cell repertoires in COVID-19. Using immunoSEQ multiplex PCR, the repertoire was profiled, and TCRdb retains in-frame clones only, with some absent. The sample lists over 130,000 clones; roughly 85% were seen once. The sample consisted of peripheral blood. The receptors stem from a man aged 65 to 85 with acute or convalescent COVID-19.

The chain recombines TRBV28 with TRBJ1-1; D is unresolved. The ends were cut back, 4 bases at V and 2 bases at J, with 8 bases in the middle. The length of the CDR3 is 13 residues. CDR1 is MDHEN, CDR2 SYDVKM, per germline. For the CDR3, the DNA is TGTGCCAGCAGTTATGACACCAACACTGAAGCTTTCTTT. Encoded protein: CASSYDTNTEAFF.

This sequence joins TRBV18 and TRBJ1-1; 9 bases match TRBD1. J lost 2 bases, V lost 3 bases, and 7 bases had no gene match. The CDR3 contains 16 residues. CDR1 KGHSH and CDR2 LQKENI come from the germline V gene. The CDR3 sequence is CASSPTQGAGNTEAFF. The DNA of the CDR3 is TGTGCCAGCTCACCGACACAGGGGGCAGGTAACACTGAAGCTTTCTTT. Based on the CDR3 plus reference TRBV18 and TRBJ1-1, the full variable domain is NAGVMQNPRHLVRRRGQEARLRCSPMKGHSHVYWYRQLPEEGLKFMVYLQKENIIDESGMPKERFSAEFPKEGPSILRIQQVVRGDSAAYFCASSPTQGAGNTEAFFGQGTRLTVV.

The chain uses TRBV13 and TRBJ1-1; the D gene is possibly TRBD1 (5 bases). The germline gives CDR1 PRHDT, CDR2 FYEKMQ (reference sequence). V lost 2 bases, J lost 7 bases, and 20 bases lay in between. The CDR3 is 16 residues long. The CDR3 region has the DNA TGTGCCAGCAGCTTATTAGGGGTTAGGGCTAAAAATGAAGCTTTCTTT. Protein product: CASSLLGVRAKNEAFF.

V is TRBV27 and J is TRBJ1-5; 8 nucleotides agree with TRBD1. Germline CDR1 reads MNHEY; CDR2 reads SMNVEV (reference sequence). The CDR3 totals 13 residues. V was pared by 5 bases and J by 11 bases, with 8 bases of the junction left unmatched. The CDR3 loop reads CASSAGGVWSQHF. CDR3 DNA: TGTGCCAGCAGTGCAGGGGGCGTGTGGTCCCAGCATTTT.

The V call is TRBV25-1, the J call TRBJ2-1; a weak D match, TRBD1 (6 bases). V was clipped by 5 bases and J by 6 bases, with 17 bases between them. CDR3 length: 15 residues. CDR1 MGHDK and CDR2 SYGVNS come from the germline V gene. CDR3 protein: CASSLGAGRGNEQFF. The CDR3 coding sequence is TGTGCCAGCAGTCTGGGGGCAGGGAGAGGCAATGAGCAGTTCTTC.

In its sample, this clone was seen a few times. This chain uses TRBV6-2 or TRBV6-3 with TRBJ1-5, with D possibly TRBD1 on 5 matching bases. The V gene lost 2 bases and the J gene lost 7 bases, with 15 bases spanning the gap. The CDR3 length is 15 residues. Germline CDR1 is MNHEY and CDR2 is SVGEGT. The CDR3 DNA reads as TGTGCCAGCAGTTACATGGGGGGGAGAAAACAGCCCCAGCATTTT. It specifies CASSYMGGRKQPQHF.

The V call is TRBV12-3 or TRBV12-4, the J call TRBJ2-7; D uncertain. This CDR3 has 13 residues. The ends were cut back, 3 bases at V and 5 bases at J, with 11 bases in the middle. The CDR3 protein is CASSFFLGHEQYF. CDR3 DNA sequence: TGTGCCAGCAGTTTTTTTCTGGGCCACGAGCAGTACTTC.

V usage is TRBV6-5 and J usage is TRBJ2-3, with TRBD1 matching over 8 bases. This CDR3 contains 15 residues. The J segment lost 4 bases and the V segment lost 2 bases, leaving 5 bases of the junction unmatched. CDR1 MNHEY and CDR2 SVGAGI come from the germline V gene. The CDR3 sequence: CASSYGQGGADTQYF. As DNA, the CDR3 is TGTGCCAGCAGTTACGGACAGGGTGGAGCAGATACGCAGTATTTT.

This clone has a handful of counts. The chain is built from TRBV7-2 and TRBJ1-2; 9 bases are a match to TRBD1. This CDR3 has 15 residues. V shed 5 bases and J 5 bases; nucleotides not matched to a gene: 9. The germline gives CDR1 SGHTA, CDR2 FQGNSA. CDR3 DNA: TGTGCCAGCAGCATATCCACAGGGGGCGGTTATGGCTACACCTTC. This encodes CASSISTGGGYGYTF. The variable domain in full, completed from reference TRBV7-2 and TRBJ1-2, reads GAGVSQSPSNKVTEKGKDVELRCDPISGHTALYWYRQSLGQGLEFLIYFQGNSAPDKSGLPSDRFSAERTGGSVSTLTIQRTQQEDSAVYLCASSISTGGGYGYTFGSGTRLTVV.

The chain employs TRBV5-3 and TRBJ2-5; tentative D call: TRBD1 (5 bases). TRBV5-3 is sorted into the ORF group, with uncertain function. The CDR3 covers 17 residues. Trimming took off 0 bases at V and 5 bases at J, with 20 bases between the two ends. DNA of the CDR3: TGTGCCAGAAGCTTGGGCAGGAAGGGCAGGGTTGGGGAGACCCAGTACTTC. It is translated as CARSLGRKGRVGETQYF.

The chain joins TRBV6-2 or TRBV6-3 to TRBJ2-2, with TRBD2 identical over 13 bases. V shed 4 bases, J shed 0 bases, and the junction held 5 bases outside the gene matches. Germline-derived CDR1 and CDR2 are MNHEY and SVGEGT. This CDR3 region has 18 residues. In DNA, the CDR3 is TGTGCCAGCAGTTTCTCTACTAGCGGGAGGGCGAACACCGGGGAGCTGTTTTTT. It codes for CASSFSTSGRANTGELFF.

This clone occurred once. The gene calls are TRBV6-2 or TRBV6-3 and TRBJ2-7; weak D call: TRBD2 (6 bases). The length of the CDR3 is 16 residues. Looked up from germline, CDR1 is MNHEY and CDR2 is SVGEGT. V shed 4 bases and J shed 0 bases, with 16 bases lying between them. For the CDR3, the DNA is TGTGCCAGCAGTTCCCGACTAGACCCTACCTCCTACGAGCAGTACTTC. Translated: CASSSRLDPTSYEQYF.

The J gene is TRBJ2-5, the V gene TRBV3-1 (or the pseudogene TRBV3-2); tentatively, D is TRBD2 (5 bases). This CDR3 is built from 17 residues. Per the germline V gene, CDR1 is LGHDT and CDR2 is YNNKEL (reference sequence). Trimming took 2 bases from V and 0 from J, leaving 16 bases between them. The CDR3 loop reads CASSQSVVADYQETQYF. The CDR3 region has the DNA TGTGCCAGCAGCCAATCCGTGGTCGCGGACTACCAAGAGACCCAGTACTTC.

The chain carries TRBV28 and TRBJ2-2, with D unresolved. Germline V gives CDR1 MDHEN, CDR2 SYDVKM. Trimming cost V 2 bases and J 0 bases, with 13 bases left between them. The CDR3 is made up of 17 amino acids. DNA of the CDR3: TGTGCCAGCAGTTTAAGCGCCCAAAACGCGAACACCGGGGAGCTGTTTTTT. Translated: CASSLSAQNANTGELFF.

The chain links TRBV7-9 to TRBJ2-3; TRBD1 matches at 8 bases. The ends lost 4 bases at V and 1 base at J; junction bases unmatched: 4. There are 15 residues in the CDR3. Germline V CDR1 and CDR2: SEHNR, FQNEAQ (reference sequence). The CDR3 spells CASSSPTGGTDTQYF. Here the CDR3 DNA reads TGTGCCAGCAGCTCCCCGACAGGGGGCACAGATACGCAGTATTTT.

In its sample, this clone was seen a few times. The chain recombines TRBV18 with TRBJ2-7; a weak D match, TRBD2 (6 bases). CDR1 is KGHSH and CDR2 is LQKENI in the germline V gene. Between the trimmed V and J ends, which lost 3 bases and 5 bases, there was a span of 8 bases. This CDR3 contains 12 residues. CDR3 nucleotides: TGTGCCAGCTCACCTCCGGGGGACGAGCAGTACTTC. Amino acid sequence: CASSPPGDEQYF.

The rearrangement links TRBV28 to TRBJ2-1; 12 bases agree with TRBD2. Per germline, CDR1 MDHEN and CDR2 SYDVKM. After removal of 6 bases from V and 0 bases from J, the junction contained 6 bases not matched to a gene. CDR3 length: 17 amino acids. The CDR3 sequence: CASSQAGLAGSYNEQFF. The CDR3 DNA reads TGTGCCAGCAGCCAGGCGGGACTAGCGGGCTCCTACAATGAGCAGTTCTTC.

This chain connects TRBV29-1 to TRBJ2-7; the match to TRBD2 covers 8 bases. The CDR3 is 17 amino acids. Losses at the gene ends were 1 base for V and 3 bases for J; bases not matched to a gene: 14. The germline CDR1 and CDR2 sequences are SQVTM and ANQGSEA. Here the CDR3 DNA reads TGCAGCGTTGAAGGAGTCGGGGGGGCCGGAGGTTACTACGAGCAGTACTTC. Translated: CSVEGVGGAGGYYEQYF.

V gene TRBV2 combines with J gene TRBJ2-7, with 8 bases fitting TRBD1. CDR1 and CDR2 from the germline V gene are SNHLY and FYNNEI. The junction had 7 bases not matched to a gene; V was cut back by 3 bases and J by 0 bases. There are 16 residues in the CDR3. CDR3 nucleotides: TGTGCCAGCAGTGACAGGGGGCTCAGGAGCTCCTACGAGCAGTACTTC. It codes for CASSDRGLRSSYEQYF.

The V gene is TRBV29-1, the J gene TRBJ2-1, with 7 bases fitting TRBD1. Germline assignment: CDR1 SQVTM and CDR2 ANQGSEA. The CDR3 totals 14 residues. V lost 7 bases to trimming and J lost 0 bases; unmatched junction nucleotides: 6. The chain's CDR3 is CSGRDRSSYNEQFF. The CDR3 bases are TGCAGCGGCAGGGACAGAAGCTCCTACAATGAGCAGTTCTTC.

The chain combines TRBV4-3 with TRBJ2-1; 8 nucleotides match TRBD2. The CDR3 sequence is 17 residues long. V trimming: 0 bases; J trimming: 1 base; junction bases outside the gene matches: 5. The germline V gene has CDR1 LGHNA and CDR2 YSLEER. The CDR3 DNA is TGCGCCAGCAGCCAAGAAGCGGGGGCAGGGTCCTACAATGAGCAGTTCTTC. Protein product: CASSQEAGAGSYNEQFF.

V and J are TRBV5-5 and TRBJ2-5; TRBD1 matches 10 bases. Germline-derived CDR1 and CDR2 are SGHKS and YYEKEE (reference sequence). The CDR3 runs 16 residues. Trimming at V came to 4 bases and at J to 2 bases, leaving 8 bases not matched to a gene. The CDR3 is CASSVDRGALQETQYF. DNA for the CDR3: TGTGCCAGCAGCGTGGACAGGGGGGCTCTACAAGAGACCCAGTACTTC.

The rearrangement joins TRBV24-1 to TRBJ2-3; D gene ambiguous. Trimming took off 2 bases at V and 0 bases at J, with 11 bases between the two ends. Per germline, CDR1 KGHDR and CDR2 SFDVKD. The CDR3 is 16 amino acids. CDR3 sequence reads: CATSDYVHGSTDTQYF. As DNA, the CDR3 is TGTGCCACCAGTGATTACGTGCACGGGAGCACAGATACGCAGTATTTT.